This T cell receptor (beta chain) is from a study of shared clonotypes between healthy human individuals. Findings and caveats of the study: It was only blood that was sampled, and tissue repertoires likely differ. A small donor pool kept down the genetic and exposure-history diversity that was represented.

Per the original methods: ImmunoSEQ supplied junction-only sequences lacking quality scores, so filtering was different. Measured with immunoSEQ multiplex PCR; TCRdb has only the in-frame clones, and not every one. That table supplies the V and J calls and clone size; D and trimming were determined from the DNA. The sample holds approximately 320,000 clones, around two thirds seen once. Unmatched junction bases numbered 8, after V lost 6 bases and J lost 4 bases. Per the germline V gene, CDR1 is GTSNPN and CDR2 is SVGIG (reference sequence). This CDR3 contains 15 residues. A remark on this clone: Its target is not known.

The origin of this receptor is a young man in good health. The chain carries TRBV30 and TRBJ2-2; 10 nucleotides match TRBD1. The sequencing sample was made of memory CD4+ T cells sorted from blood. The subset was: CD45RA-negative fraction. The chain's CDR3 is CACFRDRGFTGELFF. The CDR3 nucleotides are TGTGCCTGCTTTCGGGACAGGGGTTTCACCGGGGAGCTGTTTTTT.